This entry is about one TCR beta chain. At one end the junction does not follow the germline gene, possibly because of a read error. Generated by immunoSEQ multiplex PCR, the TCRdb table keeps only in-frame clones and is missing some. This sample has approximately 99,000 clones; approximately 90% occur once, and the top ten carry over 0.6%. This record comes from a study of OX40 agonist ivuxolimab in advanced cancers. The CDR3 has 17 amino acids. From germline, CDR1 is SSHAT and CDR2 FNYEAQ (reference sequence). The clonotype originates from an adult with an advanced solid tumor such as melanoma, head and neck, liver or kidney cancer. The sequencing used CD4+ or CD8+ T cells sorted from blood, collected in a trial of the OX40 agonist ivuxolimab. This chain connects TRBV7-7 to TRBJ2-3; 11 bases match TRBD2. CDR3 sequence (DNA): TGTGCTAGCAGCCCAAACCTAGCGGGAGGTTTCACAGATACGCAGTATTTT. It specifies CASSPNLAGGFTDTQYF.